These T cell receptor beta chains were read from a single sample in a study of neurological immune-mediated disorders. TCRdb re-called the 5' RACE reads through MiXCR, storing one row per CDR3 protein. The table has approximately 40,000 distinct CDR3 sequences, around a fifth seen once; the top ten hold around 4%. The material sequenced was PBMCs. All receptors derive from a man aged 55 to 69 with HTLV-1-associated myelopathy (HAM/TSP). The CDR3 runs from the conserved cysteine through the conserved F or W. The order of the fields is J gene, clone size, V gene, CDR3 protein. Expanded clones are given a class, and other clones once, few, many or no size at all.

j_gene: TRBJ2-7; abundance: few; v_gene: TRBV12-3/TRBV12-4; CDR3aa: CASSFGTGYEQYF
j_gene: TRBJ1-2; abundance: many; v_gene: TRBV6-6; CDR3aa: CASSSAGGYGYTF
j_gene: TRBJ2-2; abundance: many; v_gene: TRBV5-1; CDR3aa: CASSPRGTYTGELFF
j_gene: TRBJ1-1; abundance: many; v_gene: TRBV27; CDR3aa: CASSFGMNTEAFF
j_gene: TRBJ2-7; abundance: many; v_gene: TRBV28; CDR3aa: CASSSTRIDEGTSGRLYEQYF
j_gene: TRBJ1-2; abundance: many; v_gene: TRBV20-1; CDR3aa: CSASPGQDNYGYTF
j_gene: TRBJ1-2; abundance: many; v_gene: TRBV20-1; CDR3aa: CSASSNRDLGTF
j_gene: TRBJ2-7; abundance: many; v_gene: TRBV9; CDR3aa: CASSAGLAGAGEQYF
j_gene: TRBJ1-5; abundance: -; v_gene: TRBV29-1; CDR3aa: CSVTDSLNQPQHF
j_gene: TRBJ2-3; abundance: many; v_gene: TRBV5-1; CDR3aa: CASSLASGGDPDTQYF
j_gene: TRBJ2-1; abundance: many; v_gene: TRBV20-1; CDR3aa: CSARYSGNEQFF
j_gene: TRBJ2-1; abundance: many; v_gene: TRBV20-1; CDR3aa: CSARDPTREFFNEQFF
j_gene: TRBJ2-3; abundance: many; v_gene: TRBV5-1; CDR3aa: CASSGGTTDTQYF
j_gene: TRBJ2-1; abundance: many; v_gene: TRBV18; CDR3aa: CASSLGTSSVEQFF
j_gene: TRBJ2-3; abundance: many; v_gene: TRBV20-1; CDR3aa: CSAPQFTDTQYF
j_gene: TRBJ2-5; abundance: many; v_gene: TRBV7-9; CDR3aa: CASSSGETQYF
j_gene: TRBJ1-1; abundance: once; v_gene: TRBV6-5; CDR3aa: CASIRGGNTEAFF
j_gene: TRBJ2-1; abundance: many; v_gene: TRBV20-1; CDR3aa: CSARGPGTRPNNEQFF
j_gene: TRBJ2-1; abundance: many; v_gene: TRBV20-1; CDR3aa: CSARVLAGNVQFF
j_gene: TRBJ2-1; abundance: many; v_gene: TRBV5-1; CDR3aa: CASSLGPGSRSEQFF
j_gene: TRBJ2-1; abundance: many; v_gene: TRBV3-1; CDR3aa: CASSQDPPSSYNEQFF
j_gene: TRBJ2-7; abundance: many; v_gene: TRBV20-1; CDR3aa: CSASLANSEDEQYF
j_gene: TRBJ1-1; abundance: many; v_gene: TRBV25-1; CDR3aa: CASAWGMEAFF
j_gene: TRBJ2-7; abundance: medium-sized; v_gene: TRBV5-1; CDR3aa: CASQETGGHEQYF
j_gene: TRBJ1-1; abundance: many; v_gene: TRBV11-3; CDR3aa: CASSLVRGGTANTEAFF
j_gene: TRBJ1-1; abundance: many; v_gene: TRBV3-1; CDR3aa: CASTPIGLNTEAFF
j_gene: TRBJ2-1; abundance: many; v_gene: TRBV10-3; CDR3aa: CAIAGTSNEQFF
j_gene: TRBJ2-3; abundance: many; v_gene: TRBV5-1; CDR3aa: CASSFPGQGIDTQYF
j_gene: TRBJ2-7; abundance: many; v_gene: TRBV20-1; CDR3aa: CSARRPDGSYEQYF
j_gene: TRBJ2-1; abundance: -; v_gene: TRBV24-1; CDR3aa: CATSDNGLAGGEQFF
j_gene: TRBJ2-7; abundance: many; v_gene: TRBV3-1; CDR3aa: CASSQALEQYF
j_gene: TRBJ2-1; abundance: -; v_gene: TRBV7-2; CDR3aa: CASSLGTGLNEQFF
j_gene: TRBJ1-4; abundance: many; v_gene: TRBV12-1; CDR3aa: CASSFCPKGNEKLFF
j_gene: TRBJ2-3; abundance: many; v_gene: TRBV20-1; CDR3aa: CSARNRFLGTVVDTQYF
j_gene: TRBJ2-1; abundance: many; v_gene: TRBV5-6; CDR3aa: CASSLVGTSGINEQFF
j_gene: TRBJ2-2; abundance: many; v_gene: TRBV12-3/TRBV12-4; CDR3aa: CASSSGRQGKSGELFF
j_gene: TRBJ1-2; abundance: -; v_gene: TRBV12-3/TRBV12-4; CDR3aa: CASTVSDGGNHGYTF
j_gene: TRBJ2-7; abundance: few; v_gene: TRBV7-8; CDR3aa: CASLEWRSYEQYF
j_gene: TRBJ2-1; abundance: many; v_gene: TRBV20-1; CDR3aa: CSAKETSGRNEQFF
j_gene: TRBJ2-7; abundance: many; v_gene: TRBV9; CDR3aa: CASSVDGTSGPEQYF
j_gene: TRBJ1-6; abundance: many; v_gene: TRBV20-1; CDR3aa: CSARQGSDSPLHF
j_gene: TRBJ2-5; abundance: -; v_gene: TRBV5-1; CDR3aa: CASSGMGLTQYF
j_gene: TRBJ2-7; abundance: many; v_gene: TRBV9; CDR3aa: CASSAGQGASYEQYF
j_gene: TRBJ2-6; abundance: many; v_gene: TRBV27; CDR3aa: CASRGQGLRPGANVLTF
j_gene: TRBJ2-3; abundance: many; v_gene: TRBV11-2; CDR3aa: CASSLANILTPRFVAGGPEDTQYF
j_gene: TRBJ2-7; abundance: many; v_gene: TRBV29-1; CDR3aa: CSVRPQGARYEQYF
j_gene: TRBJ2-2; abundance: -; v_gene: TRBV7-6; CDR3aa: CASSLGGGASGELFF
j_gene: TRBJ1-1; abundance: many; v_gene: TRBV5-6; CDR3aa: CASSWNMEPEAFF
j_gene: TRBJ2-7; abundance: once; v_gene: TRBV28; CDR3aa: CASSLPGTGVAEQYF